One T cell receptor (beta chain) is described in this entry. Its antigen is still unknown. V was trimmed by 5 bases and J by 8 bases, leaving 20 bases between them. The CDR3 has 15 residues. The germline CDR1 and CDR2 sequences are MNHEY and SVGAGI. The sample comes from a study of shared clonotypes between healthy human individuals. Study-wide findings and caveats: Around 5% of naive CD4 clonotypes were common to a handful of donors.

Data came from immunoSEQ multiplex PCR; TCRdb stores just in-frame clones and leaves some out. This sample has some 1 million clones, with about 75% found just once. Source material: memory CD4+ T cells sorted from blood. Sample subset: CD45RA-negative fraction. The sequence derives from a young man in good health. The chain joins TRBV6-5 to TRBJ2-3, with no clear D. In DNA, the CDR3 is TGTGCCAGCAGTGCCGACTGGATCTCCACGGGTACGCAGTATTTT. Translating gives CASSADWISTGTQYF.